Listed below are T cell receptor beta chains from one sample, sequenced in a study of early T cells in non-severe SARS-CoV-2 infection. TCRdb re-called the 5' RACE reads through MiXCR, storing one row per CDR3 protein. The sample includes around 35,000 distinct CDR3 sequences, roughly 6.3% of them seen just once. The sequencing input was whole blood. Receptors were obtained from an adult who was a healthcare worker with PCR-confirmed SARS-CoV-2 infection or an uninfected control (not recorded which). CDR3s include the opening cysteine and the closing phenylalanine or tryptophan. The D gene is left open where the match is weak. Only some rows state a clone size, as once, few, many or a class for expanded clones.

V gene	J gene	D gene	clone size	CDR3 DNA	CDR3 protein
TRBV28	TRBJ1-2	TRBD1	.	TGTGCCAGCAGTTCCTCGACAGGGAACTATGGCTGCACCTTC	CASSSSTGNYGCTF
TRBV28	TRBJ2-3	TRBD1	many	TGTGCCAGCAGTTTAGGGACAGGGGGGACAGATACGCAGTATTTT	CASSLGTGGTDTQYF
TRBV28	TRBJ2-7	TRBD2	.	TGTGCCAGCAGAACCGGGACTAGTACCTACGAGCAGTACTTC	CASRTGTSTYEQYF
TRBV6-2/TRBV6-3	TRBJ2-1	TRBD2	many	TGTGCCAGCACCTTAGCGGGAGGGCCTGACAATGAGCAGTTCTTC	CASTLAGGPDNEQFF
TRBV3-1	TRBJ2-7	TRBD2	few	TGTGCCAGCAGCAAAACTAGCGGAGCCCCTTACGAGCAGTACTTC	CASSKTSGAPYEQYF
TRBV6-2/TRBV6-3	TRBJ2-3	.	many	TGTGCCAGCAGTTACGCTAGCGGCACAGATACGCAGTATTTT	CASSYASGTDTQYF
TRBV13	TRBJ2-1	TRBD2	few	TGTGCCAGCAGCGCCAGCGGGACGCAGTTCTTC	CASSASGTQFF
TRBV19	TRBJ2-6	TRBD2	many	TGTGCCAGTAGTGCGGGACTAGCGGTCTCTGGGGCCAACGTCCTGACTTTC	CASSAGLAVSGANVLTF
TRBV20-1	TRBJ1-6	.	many	TGCAGTGCTGGGGCGGGGTCCTATAATTCACCCCTCCACTTT	CSAGAGSYNSPLHF
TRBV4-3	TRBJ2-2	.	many	TGCGCCAGCAGCCAAGGACCGGACCACACCGGGGAGCTGTTTTTT	CASSQGPDHTGELFF
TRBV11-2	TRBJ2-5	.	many	TGTGCCAGCAGCCAAAGGGGGGAAGAGACCCAGTACTTC	CASSQRGEETQYF
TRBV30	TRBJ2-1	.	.	TGTGTCTACGCAGACTATTCCTACAATGAGCAGTTCTTC	CVYADYSYNEQFF
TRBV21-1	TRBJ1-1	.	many	TGTGCCGGCCAAGGGTTAGTGGGATGGCCTGAAGCTTTCTTT	CAGQGLVGWPEAFF
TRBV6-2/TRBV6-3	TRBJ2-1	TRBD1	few	TGTGCCAGCAGTTACTCGACGACAGGGAATGTGAGGAATGAGCAGTTCTTC	CASSYSTTGNVRNEQFF
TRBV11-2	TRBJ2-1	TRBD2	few	TGTGCCAGCAGCTTATTCGGGGGGAAAGGGATCAATGAGCAGTTCTTC	CASSLFGGKGINEQFF
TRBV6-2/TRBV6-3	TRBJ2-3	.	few	TGTGCCAGCAGCCGGACTTACGGTACGCAGTATTTT	CASSRTYGTQYF
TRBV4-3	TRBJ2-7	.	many	TGCGCCAGCAGCCAAGAATCCTGGGGAGAAGTGCAGTACTTC	CASSQESWGEVQYF
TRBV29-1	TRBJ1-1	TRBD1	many	TGCAGCGCATGCTCCGGGACAGTTGAAGCTTTCTTT	CSACSGTVEAFF
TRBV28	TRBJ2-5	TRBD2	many	TGTGCCAGCCGAGCGGGAGTAGAGACCCAGTACTTC	CASRAGVETQYF
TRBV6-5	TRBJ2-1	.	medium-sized	TGTGCCAGCAGTTACGGCCCGAGCTCCTTCTTC	CASSYGPSSFF
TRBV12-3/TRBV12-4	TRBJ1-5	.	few	TGTGCCAGCCTGGGGAGCAATCAGCCCCAGCATTTT	CASLGSNQPQHF
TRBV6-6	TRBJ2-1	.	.	TGTGCCAGCAGTTCCCTAAACTCCTACAATGAGCAGTTCTTC	CASSSLNSYNEQFF
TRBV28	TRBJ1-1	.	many	TGTGCCAGCAGGCCTCCCCGGGGACTGAACACTGAAGCTTTCTTT	CASRPPRGLNTEAFF
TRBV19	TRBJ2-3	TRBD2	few	TGTGCCAGTACTCCACTAGCGGGAGAAGAAGATACGCAGTATTTT	CASTPLAGEEDTQYF
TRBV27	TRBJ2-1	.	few	TGTGCCAGCAGTTTACGGGTTTCACACAATGAGCAGTTCTTC	CASSLRVSHNEQFF
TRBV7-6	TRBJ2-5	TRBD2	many	TGTGCCAGCAGCTTAGGGGTAGCGGGAGCTGAGACCCAGTACTTC	CASSLGVAGAETQYF
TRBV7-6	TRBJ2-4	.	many	TGTGCCAGCAGCCCGAATAGGGGCAGGTCCCAAAACATTCAGTACTTC	CASSPNRGRSQNIQYF
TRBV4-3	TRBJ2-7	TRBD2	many	TGCGCCAGCAGCCAAGAAGGTGGCGGGAGAAAAGGGGAGCAGTACTTC	CASSQEGGGRKGEQYF
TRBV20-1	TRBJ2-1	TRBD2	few	TGCAGTGCTAGGGGGGGGACTAGGTACAATGAGCAGTTCTTC	CSARGGTRYNEQFF
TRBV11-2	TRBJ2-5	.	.	TGTGCCAGCAGCTTAACCCTGACAGCAGGGGAGACCCAGTACTTC	CASSLTLTAGETQYF
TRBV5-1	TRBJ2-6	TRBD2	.	TGCGCCAGCAGCCCGGAGACTAGCGGGAGCTCTGGGGCCAACGTCCTGACTTTC	CASSPETSGSSGANVLTF
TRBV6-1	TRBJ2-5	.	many	TGTGCCAGCAGTGACGAGGAGGGGATTGGTGCCGGGGAGACCCAGTACTTC	CASSDEEGIGAGETQYF
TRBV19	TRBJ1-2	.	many	TGTGCCACCACCCCTGGCGACAGAGTATACTATGGCTACACCTTC	CATTPGDRVYYGYTF
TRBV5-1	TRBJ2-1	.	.	TGCGCCAGCAGCTTTGACAGTCCCTACAATGAGCAGTTCTTC	CASSFDSPYNEQFF
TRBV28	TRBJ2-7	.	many	TGTGCCAGCAGTTTATCCCCCGGGGGCGAATTGGGGGGCTACGAGCAGTACTTC	CASSLSPGGELGGYEQYF
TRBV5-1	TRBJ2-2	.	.	TGCGCCAGCAGCTTGGTGCCTAGCTCCGGGGAGCTGTTTTTT	CASSLVPSSGELFF
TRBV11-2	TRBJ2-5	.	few	TGTGCCAGCAGTCGTACTCAAGAGACCCAGTACTTC	CASSRTQETQYF
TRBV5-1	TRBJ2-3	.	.	TGCGCCAGCAGCCAAGGAAACAGGGACCCCACAGATACGCAGTATTTT	CASSQGNRDPTDTQYF
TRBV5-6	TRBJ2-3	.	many	TGTGCCAGCAGCTTGATTCGGTGGGGGCCGCCTTGGGATACGCAGTATTTT	CASSLIRWGPPWDTQYF
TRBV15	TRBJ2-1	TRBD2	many	TGTGCCACCAGCAGACGGACTAGCGGGGACAATGAGCAGTTCTTC	CATSRRTSGDNEQFF
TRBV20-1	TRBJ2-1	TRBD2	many	TGCAGTGCTAGAGATAGGACTAGCGGGTTACGCAATGAGCAGTTCTTC	CSARDRTSGLRNEQFF
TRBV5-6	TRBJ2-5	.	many	TGTGCCAGCAGTTACAGCGGTCAAGAGACCCAGTACTTC	CASSYSGQETQYF
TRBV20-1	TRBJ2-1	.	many	TGCAGTGCCACTTCGGTGGAGGGGCTGTCCTACAATGAGCAGTTCTTC	CSATSVEGLSYNEQFF
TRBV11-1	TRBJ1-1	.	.	TGTGCCAGCAGCTTTTTTCGGGATACGAACACTGAAGCTTTCTTT	CASSFFRDTNTEAFF
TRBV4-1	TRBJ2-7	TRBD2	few	TGCGCCAGCAGCCAACTAACCGGGACTAGCGCTTACGAGCAGTACTTC	CASSQLTGTSAYEQYF
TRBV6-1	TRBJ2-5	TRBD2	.	TGTGCCAGCAGCCCCGGACTAGCGGGAGTTGTTGAGCGTCAAGAGACCCAGTACTTC	CASSPGLAGVVERQETQYF
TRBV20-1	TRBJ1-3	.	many	TGCAGTGCTACAGGGTTGGCTGGAAACACCATATATTTT	CSATGLAGNTIYF
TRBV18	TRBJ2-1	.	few	TGTGCCAGCTCACCCCAGGGTCCCCGGAATGAGCAGTTCTTC	CASSPQGPRNEQFF
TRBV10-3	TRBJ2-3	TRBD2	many	TGTGCCGTACTAGCGGGGGCCACAGATACGCAGTATTTT	CAVLAGATDTQYF
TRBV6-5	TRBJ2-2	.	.	TGTGCCAGCAGTTACTCGTACAGGACCGGGGAGCTGTTTTTT	CASSYSYRTGELFF
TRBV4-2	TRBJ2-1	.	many	TGTGCCAGCAGCCCGGAAGGTGGGACCGCCTACAATGAGCAGTTCTTC	CASSPEGGTAYNEQFF
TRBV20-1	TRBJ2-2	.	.	TGCAGTGCTCCGGGCAGGGCGAGGCGTGACGGGGAGCTGTTTTTT	CSAPGRARRDGELFF
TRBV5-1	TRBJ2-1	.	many	TGCGCCAGCAGGTTGTTGCCGCGTTCTTCGGAGCAGTTCTTC	CASRLLPRSSEQFF
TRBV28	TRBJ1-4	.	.	TGTGCCAGCAGATCTCACACCAATAATGAAAAACTGTTTTTT	CASRSHTNNEKLFF
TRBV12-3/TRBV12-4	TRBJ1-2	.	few	TGTGCCAGCAGTTCTGAGGGCCTTAACTATGGCTACACCTTC	CASSSEGLNYGYTF
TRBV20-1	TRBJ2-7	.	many	TGCAGTGCTAGAATGGCGGAATACACTTACGAGCAGTACTTC	CSARMAEYTYEQYF
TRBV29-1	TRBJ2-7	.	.	TGCAGCGTTGATGGGGAAGGGCTCTACGAGCAGTACTTC	CSVDGEGLYEQYF
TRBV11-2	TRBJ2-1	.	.	TGTGCCAGCAGAATGGGCCCTATAGCTGGCAATGAGCAGTTCTTC	CASRMGPIAGNEQFF